The next 16 T cell receptor beta chains were all read from a single sample in a study of early T cells in non-severe SARS-CoV-2 infection. TCRdb reprocessed the 5' RACE reads via MiXCR and lists one record per CDR3 protein. The repertoire holds about 86,000 distinct CDR3 sequences, roughly 14% seen once, with over 6.5% in the top ten. Sequencing used whole blood. Every receptor here comes from an adult who was a healthcare worker with PCR-confirmed SARS-CoV-2 infection or an uninfected control (not recorded which).

This chain connects TRBV11-2 to TRBJ2-1, with TRBD1 identical over 11 bases. The CDR3 runs 16 residues. The V gene end was trimmed by 4 bases and the J gene end by 6 bases; junction bases not matched to a gene: 8. Germline V lookup: CDR1 SGHAT, CDR2 FQNNGV. The CDR3 reads CASSSNPGQGGNEQFF. DNA of the CDR3: TGTGCCAGCAGCTCAAATCCGGGACAGGGGGGCAATGAGCAGTTCTTC.

This clonotype occurred many times. The V and J genes are TRBV3-1 and TRBJ2-5; D is ambiguous. This CDR3 region has 15 residues. The ends were cut back, 0 bases at V and 2 bases at J, with 10 bases in the middle. CDR1 and CDR2 from the germline V gene are LGHDT and YNNKEL (reference sequence). The CDR3 nucleotides read TGTGCCAGCAGCCAAGATGTTACAGCTCAAGAGACCCAGTACTTC. Translation gives CASSQDVTAQETQYF.

There are a few counts of this clonotype. This chain connects TRBV27 to TRBJ1-4, with 7 bases aligning to TRBD1. J lost 2 bases, V lost 6 bases, and 9 bases had no gene match. This CDR3 has 16 residues. Germline CDR1 is MNHEY and CDR2 is SMNVEV (reference sequence). The chain's CDR3 is CASSMTGIVTNEKLFF. The CDR3 region has the DNA TGTGCCAGCAGCATGACAGGGATCGTGACTAATGAAAAACTGTTTTTT.

The chain is built from TRBV20-1 and TRBJ2-3; a possible D gene is TRBD2 (6 bases). The CDR3 covers 14 residues. V was pared by 6 bases and J by 1 base, with 14 bases between. The germline V gene encodes CDR1 DFQATT and CDR2 SNEGSKA (reference sequence). CDR3 bases: TGCAGTGCCGGCGGGATAGCTGGCACAGATACGCAGTATTTT. Protein: CSAGGIAGTDTQYF.

V is TRBV27 and J is TRBJ2-7, with D perhaps given as TRBD1 or TRBD2 (5 bases each). V was cut by 8 bases and J by 7 bases, with 18 bases left in between. Germline V CDR1 and CDR2: MNHEY, SMNVEV (reference sequence). The CDR3 contains 13 residues. Here the CDR3 reads CASWDGAGWEQYF. The CDR3 region has the DNA TGTGCCAGCTGGGACGGCGCTGGTTGGGAGCAGTACTTC.

The sample holds many counts of this clonotype. The chain has TRBV7-9 and TRBJ2-5; no clear D. The CDR3 covers 12 residues. V lost 6 bases to trimming and J lost 4 bases, with 9 bases between them. Per the germline V gene, CDR1 is SEHNR and CDR2 is FQNEAQ (reference sequence). Here the CDR3 DNA reads TGTGCCAGCAGGCCAAATGGAGAGACCCAGTACTTC. Its translation: CASRPNGETQYF.

This clonotype was seen a handful of times. This rearrangement joins TRBV4-1 to TRBJ1-1, with TRBD1 identical over 7 bases. Germline CDR1 MGHRA, CDR2 YSYEKL. This CDR3 is 16 amino acids long. V was clipped by 3 bases and J by 5 bases; unmatched bases: 12. The CDR3: CASSQLGQARGTEAFF. CDR3 coding DNA: TGCGCCAGCAGCCAGCTCGGACAGGCCCGAGGGACTGAAGCTTTCTTT.

V usage is TRBV7-2 and J usage is TRBJ1-1, with 10 bases identical to TRBD1. Germline V gene lookup returns CDR1 SGHTA and CDR2 FQGNSA. The CDR3 covers 17 residues. V trimming: 5 bases; J trimming: 2 bases; junction bases outside the gene matches: 11. CDR3 sequence: CASSGQGVFFTNTEAFF. The CDR3 nucleotides are TGTGCCAGCAGCGGACAGGGGGTATTTTTTACCAACACTGAAGCTTTCTTT. Based on the CDR3 plus reference TRBV7-2 and TRBJ1-1, the full variable domain is GAGVSQSPSNKVTEKGKDVELRCDPISGHTALYWYRQSLGQGLEFLIYFQGNSAPDKSGLPSDRFSAERTGGSVSTLTIQRTQQEDSAVYLCASSGQGVFFTNTEAFFGQGTRLTVV.

The rearrangement joins TRBV19 to TRBJ1-5; D not certain. The V and J ends lost 5 bases and 5 bases respectively, with 19 bases between them. The CDR3 covers 16 residues. Germline lookup yields CDR1 LNHDA and CDR2 SQIVND (reference sequence). The CDR3 spells CASSVEFDSGDQPQHF. CDR3 sequence (DNA): TGTGCCAGTAGTGTGGAGTTTGATAGTGGCGATCAGCCCCAGCATTTT. The complete variable domain, with remaining parts taken from reference TRBV19 and TRBJ1-5, reads DGGITQSPKYLFRKEGQNVTLSCEQNLNHDAMYWYRQDPGQGLRLIYYSQIVNDFQKGDIAEGYSVSREKKESFPLTVTSAQKNPTAFYLCASSVEFDSGDQPQHFGDGTRLSIL.

The chain couples TRBV11-2 to TRBJ1-1; possible D gene TRBD1, 5 bases. Germline assignment: CDR1 SGHAT and CDR2 FQNNGV. The V gene lost 5 bases and the J gene lost 11 bases, with 15 bases spanning the gap. This CDR3 comprises 12 residues. This CDR3 reads CASSNQGISAFF. The CDR3 bases are TGTGCCAGCAGCAATCAGGGTATCTCGGCTTTCTTT.

This clonotype was observed a few times. The chain uses TRBV19 and TRBJ2-7; 7 bases agree with TRBD1. J was trimmed by 2 bases and V by 5 bases; bases with no gene match: 9. Germline CDR1 is LNHDA and CDR2 is SQIVND (reference sequence). The CDR3 totals 15 residues. The CDR3 region has the DNA TGTGCCAGTAGTCCCGGACAGGATCCGACCTACGAGCAGTACTTC. Translated: CASSPGQDPTYEQYF. The whole variable domain, filled in from reference TRBV19 and TRBJ2-7, reads DGGITQSPKYLFRKEGQNVTLSCEQNLNHDAMYWYRQDPGQGLRLIYYSQIVNDFQKGDIAEGYSVSREKKESFPLTVTSAQKNPTAFYLCASSPGQDPTYEQYFGPGTRLTVT.

This chain links TRBV5-1 with TRBJ2-1; the D gene is possibly TRBD2 (5 bases). Germline V lookup: CDR1 SGHRS, CDR2 YFSETQ. The CDR3 has 15 residues. V shed 1 base and J shed 0 bases, with 8 bases lying between them. This chain's CDR3 is CASSLQRTSYNEQFF. Here the CDR3 DNA reads TGCGCCAGCAGCTTGCAGCGGACCTCCTACAATGAGCAGTTCTTC.

The chain combines TRBV7-3 with TRBJ2-1; TRBD2 aligns across 7 bases. The V gene's germline CDR1 is SGHTA and CDR2 FQGTGA. The junction had 12 bases not matched to a gene; V was cut back by 6 bases and J by 13 bases. The CDR3 totals 13 residues. CDR3 residues: CASSPGTTSHQFF. Written as DNA, the CDR3 is TGTGCCAGCAGTCCCGGGACTACCTCTCACCAGTTCTTC.

This clonotype was counted between two and nine times. The gene calls are TRBV28 and TRBJ1-2; no reliable D call. The V end was cut by 6 bases, the J end by 8 bases, with 7 bases between. This CDR3 has 10 residues. Germline V gene data show CDR1 as MDHEN and CDR2 as SYDVKM. The CDR3: CASSPPGYTF. The CDR3 DNA follows: TGTGCCAGCAGCCCCCCGGGCTACACCTTC.

V and J are TRBV9 and TRBJ2-7; 7 bases line up with TRBD2. The trim removed 7 bases at V and 5 bases at J, leaving 0 bases unmatched. CDR3 length: 10 residues. Per germline, CDR1 SGDLS and CDR2 YYNGEE. The CDR3 protein is CASAGDEQYF. The CDR3 DNA follows: TGTGCCAGCGCGGGAGACGAGCAGTACTTC.

This clonotype was recorded at least ten times. The V call is TRBV7-2, the J call TRBJ2-3, with 9 bases fitting TRBD2. This CDR3 contains 16 residues. CDR1 is SGHTA and CDR2 is FQGNSA in the germline V gene. The ends lost 0 bases at V and 2 bases at J; junction bases unmatched: 3. The CDR3 is CASSLASGGYTDTQYF. The CDR3 nucleotides are TGTGCCAGCAGCTTAGCTAGCGGGGGCTACACAGATACGCAGTATTTT.